The 25 T cell receptor beta chains listed next were all sequenced from one sample in a study of T cell changes during pregnancy in multiple sclerosis (dated by TCRdb to 2018 to 2020). Library generation was performed with the immunoSEQ multiplex PCR assay. TCRdb limited this immuneACCESS table to in-frame rearrangements with V and J called. A share of clones is missing; checked studies link under half to unresolved V genes, and the rest is unexplained. This sample comprises approximately 70,000 clones, 75% to 95% of them detected only once. Together, the top ten hold approximately 2.5% of the sample. This specimen consisted of peripheral blood, obtained in the first trimester of pregnancy. Every receptor here comes from a female donor with multiple sclerosis, enrolled in a pregnancy study.

The chain couples TRBV4-1 to TRBJ1-2, with TRBD1 matching over 8 bases. Germline V gene data show CDR1 as MGHRA and CDR2 as YSYEKL. The CDR3 runs to 15 residues. The V gene end was trimmed by 3 bases and the J gene end by 4 bases; junction bases not matched to a gene: 7. The CDR3 region has the DNA TGCGCCAGCAGCCAGGACGACAGGGGCGGCTATGGCTACACCTTC. This codes for CASSQDDRGGYGYTF.

The gene calls are TRBV25-1 and TRBJ1-2; D gene ambiguous. V lost 6 bases to trimming and J lost 8 bases, with 16 bases between them. Germline V gives CDR1 MGHDK, CDR2 SYGVNS. This CDR3 has 13 amino acids. CDR3 sequence reads: CASSAGINMGYTF. CDR3 in DNA: TGTGCCAGCAGCGCCGGGATCAATATGGGCTACACCTTC.

The chain joins TRBV2 to TRBJ2-5; 8 nucleotides align to TRBD2. The CDR3 spans 12 residues. Germline assignment: CDR1 SNHLY and CDR2 FYNNEI. The J segment lost 4 bases and the V segment lost 11 bases, leaving 6 bases of the junction unmatched. For the CDR3, the DNA is TGTGCCTCGGGGGGGCTCCGAGAGACCCAGTACTTC. As protein: CASGGLRETQYF.

The chain couples TRBV28 to TRBJ1-1; 10 nucleotides match TRBD1. V lost 7 bases and J lost 3; bases outside the gene matches: 5. The CDR3 is 14 amino acids. Germline CDR1 MDHEN, CDR2 SYDVKM. CDR3 in DNA: TGTGCCAGCATCCGGACAGGGGGACACACTGAAGCTTTCTTT. Residues: CASIRTGGHTEAFF.

This chain connects TRBV19 to TRBJ1-3; D not resolved. The CDR3 has 12 amino acids. Per the germline V gene, CDR1 is LNHDA and CDR2 is SQIVND (reference sequence). Between the trimmed V and J ends, which lost 5 bases and 4 bases, there was a span of 6 bases. The CDR3 DNA follows: TGTGCCAGTAGTTTAATCGGAAACACCATATATTTT. This sequence encodes CASSLIGNTIYF.

The chain has TRBV7-2 and TRBJ1-4; 7 nucleotides match TRBD1. This CDR3 contains 16 residues. CDR1 and CDR2 from the germline V gene are SGHTA and FQGNSA. V trimming: 1 base; J trimming: 2 bases; junction bases outside the gene matches: 4. The DNA of the CDR3 is TGTGCCAGCAGCTTAGATGGCAGGGGGACTAATGAAAAACTGTTTTTT. This translates into CASSLDGRGTNEKLFF. Looking up the rest from reference TRBV7-2 and TRBJ1-4 gives the full variable domain: GAGVSQSPSNKVTEKGKDVELRCDPISGHTALYWYRQSLGQGLEFLIYFQGNSAPDKSGLPSDRFSAERTGGSVSTLTIQRTQQEDSAVYLCASSLDGRGTNEKLFFGSGTQLSVL.

About this clone: The junction does not match germline at one end; this may be a read error. V is TRBV19 and J is TRBJ2-1; 12 positions match TRBD2. This CDR3 has 17 residues. Per the germline V gene, CDR1 is LNHDA and CDR2 is SQIVND (reference sequence). The CDR3 region has the DNA TGTGCCAGTAGTATTCTAGCGGGAGGGCCCTCCAACAATGAGCAGTTCTTC. Translating gives CASSILAGGPSNNEQFF.

The genes are TRBV27 and TRBJ2-3; D is possibly TRBD2 (5 bases). CDR3 length: 15 residues. The germline CDR1 and CDR2 sequences are MNHEY and SMNVEV (reference sequence). Trimming stripped 3 bases from V and 4 bases from J, with 14 bases between. CDR3 in DNA: TGTGCCAGCAGTTTGACGGGGATCCGCTCAGATACGCAGTATTTT. It specifies CASSLTGIRSDTQYF.

The J gene is TRBJ2-5, the V gene TRBV5-1; tentatively, D is TRBD2 (6 bases). CDR3 length: 14 amino acids. The germline CDR1 and CDR2 sequences are SGHRS and YFSETQ. V lost 0 bases, J lost 1 base, and 7 bases lay in between. DNA for the CDR3: TGCGCCAGCAGCTTGGGGCGGGGCCAAGAGACCCAGTACTTC. Translation: CASSLGRGQETQYF.

V usage is TRBV6-6 and J usage is TRBJ2-1, with 8 bases aligning to TRBD2. Trimming removed 0 bases from V and 7 bases from J; junction bases left unmatched: 2. CDR1 and CDR2 from the germline V gene are MNHNY and SVGAGI (reference sequence). CDR3 length: 14 amino acids. Written as DNA, the CDR3 is TGTGCCAGCAGTTACTCGGGACTAGTTAATGAGCAGTTCTTC. Translation: CASSYSGLVNEQFF.

The rearrangement links TRBV29-1 to TRBJ2-7; tentatively, D is TRBD2 (6 bases). Germline V gives CDR1 SQVTM, CDR2 ANQGSEA. Trimming left V 5 bases short and J 7 bases short, with 12 bases between. CDR3 length: 11 residues. CDR3 coding DNA: TGCAGCGTTCGGGGGACCCTGGAGCAGTACTTC. It translates to CSVRGTLEQYF.

The V gene is TRBV27, the J gene TRBJ1-6; a possible D gene is TRBD1 (5 bases). The V gene's germline CDR1 is MNHEY and CDR2 SMNVEV (reference sequence). The ends were cut back, 5 bases at V and 5 bases at J, with 7 bases in the middle. The CDR3 is 13 residues long. The CDR3 DNA is TGTGCCAGCAGTCCGACAGATAATTCACCCCTCCACTTT. Translating gives CASSPTDNSPLHF.

This chain joins TRBV5-6 and TRBJ1-5, with D possibly being TRBD1 (5 bases). The CDR3 totals 16 residues. Germline loops: CDR1 SGHDT, CDR2 YYEEEE. Trimming pared 3 bases from V and 3 bases from J, leaving 16 bases between. DNA of the CDR3: TGTGCCAGCAGCTGGGGAGGGCAGGGAAACAATCAGCCCCAGCATTTT. It is translated as CASSWGGQGNNQPQHF.

Concerning this clone: This sample includes further DNA sequences coding for the same CDR3. This chain joins TRBV7-3 and TRBJ2-5; 12 bases are a match to TRBD2. Per germline, CDR1 SGHTA and CDR2 FQGTGA. The CDR3 covers 15 residues. The ends lost 3 bases at V and 4 bases at J; junction bases unmatched: 3. CDR3 protein: CASSLTSGSGETQYF. In nucleotides, the CDR3 is TGTGCCAGCAGCTTGACTAGCGGGAGCGGAGAGACCCAGTACTTC. The variable domain in full, with the rest retrieved from reference TRBV7-3 and TRBJ2-5, is GAGVSQTPSNKVTEKGKYVELRCDPISGHTALYWYRQSLGQGPEFLIYFQGTGAADDSGLPNDRFFAVRPEGSVSTLKIQRTERGDSAVYLCASSLTSGSGETQYFGPGTRLLVL.

The rearrangement links TRBV11-2 to TRBJ1-1; D unclear. Germline values: CDR1 SGHAT, CDR2 FQNNGV. Trimming pared 5 bases from V and 4 bases from J, leaving 5 bases between. The CDR3 has 11 residues. The CDR3 here is CASSPLTEAFF. The CDR3 DNA reads as TGTGCCAGCAGCCCTCTCACTGAAGCTTTCTTT.

This clone was observed a single time. The chain recombines TRBV11-2 with TRBJ2-7; 11 nucleotides match TRBD2. This CDR3 has 15 amino acids. The V gene's germline CDR1 is SGHAT and CDR2 FQNNGV. J gave up 7 bases and V 2 bases, and 7 bases lay outside the gene matches. DNA of the CDR3: TGTGCCAGCAGCTTAACTAGCGGGAGTACGGGGGAGCAGTACTTC. Protein: CASSLTSGSTGEQYF.

This chain uses TRBV27 with TRBJ1-1, with a possible D match to TRBD1 (6 bases). Germline V gene data show CDR1 as MNHEY and CDR2 as SMNVEV (reference sequence). The V gene lost 5 bases and the J gene lost 7 bases, with 23 bases spanning the gap. The CDR3 is 16 residues long. The DNA of the CDR3 is TGTGCCAGCAGTGGACCGGGACAAAAGAGGGCCCGTGAAGCTTTCTTT. It specifies CASSGPGQKRAREAFF.

The rearrangement uses TRBV21-1 and TRBJ2-7; TRBD1 is taken as the D call from the table, unchecked against the DNA. TRBV21-1 is a known pseudogene. CDR3 length: 15 residues. The CDR3 here is CASSKPPDRTYEQYF. In DNA, the CDR3 is TGTGCCAGCAGCAAACCCCCGGACAGAACCTACGAGCAGTACTTC.

This chain joins TRBV19 and TRBJ2-5, with 9 bases identical to TRBD1. CDR3 length equals 14 residues. V trimming: 7 bases; J trimming: 2 bases; junction bases outside the gene matches: 5. CDR1 and CDR2 from the germline V gene are LNHDA and SQIVND (reference sequence). The CDR3 spells CASNRDRGQETQYF. In DNA, the CDR3 is TGTGCCAGTAACCGAGACAGGGGGCAAGAGACCCAGTACTTC.

Written as DNA, the CDR3 is TGTGCCAGCAGTGTAACAGCAAGCTCCTATAATTCACCCCTCCACTTT. Translating it yields CASSVTASSYNSPLHF. The chain links TRBV6-1 to TRBJ1-6, with no clear D. This CDR3 is 16 amino acids long. CDR1 MNHNS and CDR2 SASEGT come from the germline V gene. Trimming cost V 4 bases and J 0 bases, with 10 bases left between them.

The V gene is TRBV5-1, the J gene TRBJ1-2; D might be TRBD1 (5 bases). Trimming removed 0 bases at V and 7 bases at J, with 13 bases between. The germline V gene encodes CDR1 SGHRS and CDR2 YFSETQ. CDR3 length: 14 amino acids. The CDR3 here is CASSLDRRGLGYTF. In DNA form, the CDR3 reads TGCGCCAGCAGCTTGGATCGAAGGGGCCTTGGCTACACCTTC.

In this sample, this clone turned up a few times. The chain joins TRBV27 to TRBJ2-7; 8 bases are shared with TRBD1. Germline values: CDR1 MNHEY, CDR2 SMNVEV (reference sequence). V was clipped by 6 bases and J by 4 bases; unmatched bases: 5. The CDR3 loop spans 13 amino acids. Here the CDR3 DNA reads TGTGCCAGCAGGAGGCAGGGGGCTTACGAGCAGTACTTC. It translates to CASRRQGAYEQYF.

The chain recombines TRBV6-1 with TRBJ1-5; no clear D. Germline CDR1 MNHNS, CDR2 SASEGT. V was pared by 2 bases and J by 0 bases, with 5 bases between. This CDR3 is built from 14 residues. For the CDR3, the DNA is TGTGCCAGCAGTGAACCCTATAGCAATCAGCCCCAGCATTTT. Its translation is CASSEPYSNQPQHF.

This clone was seen only once. The chain combines TRBV2 with TRBJ2-4, with TRBD1 identical over 9 bases. Germline CDR1 and CDR2: SNHLY and FYNNEI. The CDR3 runs to 19 residues. Trimming cost V 10 bases and J 0 bases; bases outside gene matches: 19. The CDR3 nucleotides are TGTGCCACGATCCCCGGGACAGGGTCGAGTGCGCCAGCCAAAAACATTCAGTACTTC. Translating gives CATIPGTGSSAPAKNIQYF.

V is TRBV6-6 and J is TRBJ2-3; 7 bases match TRBD2. The ends lost 4 bases at V and 7 bases at J; junction bases unmatched: 5. Per the germline V gene, CDR1 is MNHNY and CDR2 is SVGAGI (reference sequence). The CDR3 extends over 13 amino acids. The CDR3 here is CASSSREWHTQYF. Written as DNA, the CDR3 is TGTGCCAGCAGTTCGCGGGAGTGGCATACGCAGTATTTT.